Each of the 20 T cell receptor beta chains below was sequenced from the same sample in a study of PD-L1 blockade in urothelial cancer. Documented time point: peripheral blood 6 weeks after treatment start. The data were produced by immunoSEQ multiplex PCR, yet TCRdb's version contains in-frame clones alone and is incomplete. The data show tens of thousands of clones, roughly 90% seen once. Sequencing was performed on PBMCs, taken around atezolizumab (anti-PD-L1) treatment. The source of these receptors is a woman aged 80 or older with urothelial cancer.

This clone was seen a single time. V gene TRBV19 combines with J gene TRBJ2-7; 12 nucleotides agree with TRBD2. Germline V gene lookup returns CDR1 LNHDA and CDR2 SQIVND (reference sequence). Trimming at V came to 6 bases and at J to 0 bases, leaving 0 bases not matched to a gene. This CDR3 is 14 amino acids long. In DNA, the CDR3 is TGTGCCAGTAGGACTAGCGGGGGCTCCTACGAGCAGTACTTC. Translating it yields CASRTSGGSYEQYF. The whole variable domain, filled in from reference TRBV19 and TRBJ2-7, reads DGGITQSPKYLFRKEGQNVTLSCEQNLNHDAMYWYRQDPGQGLRLIYYSQIVNDFQKGDIAEGYSVSREKKESFPLTVTSAQKNPTAFYLCASRTSGGSYEQYFGPGTRLTVT.

The chain couples TRBV5-1 to TRBJ2-2; the match to TRBD1 covers 12 bases. The CDR3 contains 15 residues. With V trimmed by 4 bases and J by 7 bases, 5 bases remained unmatched. From germline, CDR1 is SGHRS and CDR2 YFSETQ. CDR3 residues: CASSPGTGGVGELFF. The CDR3 DNA reads as TGCGCCAGCAGCCCGGGGACAGGGGGCGTCGGGGAGCTGTTTTTT.

The chain joins TRBV4-1 to TRBJ2-5; a possible D gene is TRBD2 (5 bases). CDR1 MGHRA and CDR2 YSYEKL come from the germline V gene. CDR3 length equals 14 residues. Trimming left V 0 bases short and J 7 bases short, with 12 bases between. In DNA form, the CDR3 reads TGCGCCAGCAGCCAAGAGGCGGGTCCCTGGACCCAGTACTTC. It translates to CASSQEAGPWTQYF.

V gene TRBV18 combines with J gene TRBJ1-4, with TRBD1 as a possible D gene (5 bases). Trimming pared 0 bases from V and 11 bases from J, leaving 10 bases between. The germline V gene encodes CDR1 KGHSH and CDR2 LQKENI. The CDR3 is 13 amino acids. The CDR3 nucleotides read TGTGCCAGCTCACCACCGGATGCAGGGAAACTGTTTTTT. Its protein is CASSPPDAGKLFF.

This clone was seen a handful of times. The chain is built from TRBV6-5 and TRBJ1-5, with unresolved D. The V end lost 5 bases, the J end lost 5 bases, and 10 bases lay between the germline ends. Germline assignment: CDR1 MNHEY and CDR2 SVGAGI. The CDR3 covers 13 residues. The CDR3: CASSLGSHQPQHF. DNA of the CDR3: TGTGCCAGCAGTCTAGGCAGCCATCAGCCCCAGCATTTT.

V is TRBV6-1 and J is TRBJ1-3; the D is unclear. The V end was cut by 2 bases, the J end by 0 bases, with 8 bases between. The CDR3 is 15 residues long. Germline V lookup: CDR1 MNHNS, CDR2 SASEGT. The CDR3, as DNA: TGTGCCAGCAGTGAACAGATCAGCTCTGGAAACACCATATATTTT. This gives the protein CASSEQISSGNTIYF.

This rearrangement joins TRBV6-1 to TRBJ2-5; a possible D gene is TRBD2 (5 bases). Trimming left V 6 bases short and J 5 bases short, with 13 bases between. The CDR3 contains 13 residues. CDR1 is MNHNS and CDR2 is SASEGT in the germline V gene. CDR3 coding DNA: TGTGCCAGCAGCGAGGGTTGGTCGGAGACCCAGTACTTC. Translated, it gives CASSEGWSETQYF.

The chain combines TRBV18 with TRBJ1-3, with TRBD1 identical over 7 bases. The V and J ends lost 3 bases and 2 bases, in that order; junction bases with no gene match: 4. The CDR3 consists of 15 residues. Germline lookup yields CDR1 KGHSH and CDR2 LQKENI. The DNA of the CDR3 is TGTGCCAGCTCACCTCAGGGGGTTGCTGGAAACACCATATATTTT. It translates to CASSPQGVAGNTIYF. The variable domain in full, completed from reference TRBV18 and TRBJ1-3, reads NAGVMQNPRHLVRRRGQEARLRCSPMKGHSHVYWYRQLPEEGLKFMVYLQKENIIDESGMPKERFSAEFPKEGPSILRIQQVVRGDSAAYFCASSPQGVAGNTIYFGEGSWLTVV.

The J gene is TRBJ2-4, the V gene TRBV28; TRBD1 matches at 7 bases. V lost 3 bases and J lost 0; bases outside the gene matches: 11. Germline V gene sequence: CDR1 MDHEN, CDR2 SYDVKM. The CDR3 length is 18 residues. CDR3 loop: CASSFEGQTNLAKNIQYF. The CDR3 DNA sequence: TGTGCCAGCAGTTTCGAGGGACAGACCAATCTAGCCAAAAACATTCAGTACTTC.

The chain couples TRBV7-9 to TRBJ2-3; TRBD1 aligns across 7 bases. V lost 1 base, J lost 4 bases, and 8 bases stayed unmatched. The CDR3 consists of 16 residues. CDR1 is SEHNR, CDR2 FQNEAQ, per germline (reference sequence). CDR3 in amino acids: CASSLGRQGTADTQYF. CDR3 bases: TGTGCCAGCAGCTTAGGCCGACAGGGTACCGCAGATACGCAGTATTTT.

This clone has only a few counts. The rearrangement links TRBV19 to TRBJ2-2; TRBD1 matches at 9 bases. Looked up from germline, CDR1 is LNHDA and CDR2 is SQIVND (reference sequence). V was pared by 4 bases and J by 4 bases, with 4 bases of the junction left unmatched. This CDR3 has 15 amino acids. The CDR3 loop reads CASSRDRATTGELFF. The CDR3 DNA sequence: TGTGCCAGTAGTAGGGACAGGGCCACCACCGGGGAGCTGTTTTTT.

The chain carries TRBV7-3 and TRBJ2-2, with 12 bases aligning to TRBD2. CDR1 SGHTA and CDR2 FQGTGA come from the germline V gene. This CDR3 spans 14 amino acids. V trimming: 5 bases; J trimming: 7 bases; junction bases outside the gene matches: 2. The CDR3 bases are TGTGCCAGCAGCGGACTAGCGGGACTCGGGGAGCTGTTTTTT. Translating it yields CASSGLAGLGELFF.

The chain uses TRBV5-6 and TRBJ2-5, with D unresolved. The V end was cut by 1 base, the J end by 7 bases, with 14 bases between. The CDR3 contains 14 residues. Per the germline V gene, CDR1 is SGHDT and CDR2 is YYEEEE. This chain's CDR3 is CASSLRSLRLTQYF. In nucleotides, the CDR3 is TGTGCCAGCAGCTTGAGATCCCTGAGGTTGACCCAGTACTTC.

Only a few counts were recorded for this clone. The chain combines TRBV29-1 with TRBJ1-1, with no clear D. Germline CDR1 and CDR2: SQVTM and ANQGSEA. This CDR3 has 8 amino acids. Trimming took off 6 bases at V and 10 bases at J, with 6 bases between the two ends. CDR3 residues: CSVAGAFF. The CDR3 region has the DNA TGCAGCGTGGCGGGAGCTTTCTTT.

This sequence joins TRBV28 and TRBJ1-5; 8 nucleotides match TRBD1. The V gene end was trimmed by 2 bases and the J gene end by 7 bases; junction bases not matched to a gene: 1. This CDR3 is built from 13 residues. Germline V lookup: CDR1 MDHEN, CDR2 SYDVKM. The CDR3 DNA reads as TGTGCCAGCAGTTTAACAGGGGGGCAGCCCCAGCATTTT. Protein product: CASSLTGGQPQHF.

This clone was seen a single time. The V call is TRBV9, the J call TRBJ2-1; D uncertain. CDR1 and CDR2 from the germline V gene are SGDLS and YYNGEE. CDR3 length equals 13 residues. Trimming removed 0 bases at V and 8 bases at J, with 9 bases between. In nucleotides, the CDR3 is TGTGCCAGCAGCGTAGTACATGAAGATGAGCAGTTCTTC. The encoded protein is CASSVVHEDEQFF.

The CDR3 is CASSSYTGDNEQFF. CDR3 coding DNA: TGTGCCAGCAGCTCTTATACAGGAGACAATGAGCAGTTCTTC. The chain joins TRBV7-6 to TRBJ2-1, with a weak D call TRBD1 (5 bases). The V and J ends lost 4 bases and 5 bases respectively, with 12 bases between them. CDR3 length equals 14 residues. From germline, CDR1 is SGHVS and CDR2 FNYEAQ.

The chain recombines TRBV10-3 with TRBJ1-1; D is undetermined. Germline-derived CDR1 and CDR2 are ENHRY and SYGVKD. The V end lost 3 bases, the J end lost 0 bases, and 8 bases lay between the germline ends. The CDR3 runs to 14 residues. The CDR3 reads CAISDGGLNTEAFF. The CDR3 DNA follows: TGTGCCATCAGTGATGGAGGCTTGAACACTGAAGCTTTCTTT.

This chain joins TRBV27 and TRBJ2-2, with 7 bases fitting TRBD1. The CDR3 totals 14 residues. Trimming cost V 3 bases and J 6 bases; bases outside gene matches: 4. Germline V gene lookup returns CDR1 MNHEY and CDR2 SMNVEV (reference sequence). DNA for the CDR3: TGTGCCAGCAGTTTGTACACAGGGGCCGGGGAGCTGTTTTTT. It codes for CASSLYTGAGELFF.

The chain links TRBV27 to TRBJ2-5; 9 bases fit TRBD2. Germline V gene lookup returns CDR1 MNHEY and CDR2 SMNVEV (reference sequence). There are 15 residues in the CDR3. Trimming removed 6 bases from V and 3 bases from J; junction bases left unmatched: 8. The CDR3 coding sequence is TGTGCCAGCAGCTTCCTAAGACTAGCGGAAGAGACCCAGTACTTC. Its translation is CASSFLRLAEETQYF.